These T cell receptor beta chains were read from a single sample in a study of shared clonotypes between healthy human individuals. Clones were read by immunoSEQ multiplex PCR, and TCRdb kept only the in-frame ones, dropping some. In the table there are about 2.1 million clones, around 93% of which are singletons. The specimen was naive CD8+ T cells from PBMCs. The receptors were gathered from a man in his late teens or twenties in good health. Some clones in this sample may be carry-over from other donors' samples. CDR3s include the opening cysteine and the closing phenylalanine or tryptophan. Fields, in order: J gene, D gene, V gene, clone size, CDR3 protein, CDR3 DNA. D genes are given only for firm matches. Some rows mark clone size as missing; the rest say once, few, many or name a class of expanded clone.

TRBJ1-5 | - | TRBV30 | few | CAWSVDTDQPQHF | TGTGCCTGGAGTGTGGACACTGATCAGCCCCAGCATTTT
TRBJ2-7 | TRBD1 | TRBV9 | - | CASSVARTGGNEQYF | TGTGCCAGCAGCGTAGCCAGGACAGGGGGCAACGAGCAGTACTTC
TRBJ2-2 | TRBD2 | TRBV13 | few | CASSPSGRATGELFF | TGTGCCAGCAGCCCCAGCGGGAGGGCCACCGGGGAGCTGTTTTTT
TRBJ2-7 | - | TRBV28 | once | CASSFSAESSYEQYF | TGTGCCAGCAGTTTTTCGGCAGAGAGCTCCTACGAGCAGTACTTC
TRBJ2-1 | - | TRBV28 | - | CASSLWSSTEYNEQFF | TGTGCCAGCAGTTTATGGTCCAGTACCGAATACAATGAGCAGTTCTTC
TRBJ2-7 | - | TRBV6-1 | - | CASSLYSYEQYF | TGTGCCAGCAGCCTGTACTCCTACGAGCAGTACTTC
TRBJ2-2 | TRBD1 | TRBV10-1 | - | CASSGDSFTGELFF | TGCGCCAGCAGTGGGGACAGTTTCACCGGGGAGCTGTTTTTT
TRBJ2-2 | - | TRBV19 | - | CASNLLGTGPLRVTGELFF | TGTGCCAGTAATCTTCTGGGGACGGGACCGTTGAGGGTCACCGGGGAGCTGTTTTTT
TRBJ2-3 | TRBD2 | TRBV7-3 | - | CASSPSGDSTDTQYF | TGTGCCAGCAGCCCGAGCGGGGATAGCACAGATACGCAGTATTTT
TRBJ2-1 | - | TRBV27 | - | CASSLLVSDEQFF | TGTGCCAGCAGTTTACTGGTTTCCGATGAGCAGTTCTTC
TRBJ2-7 | - | TRBV28 | - | CASSFEGAGQSGADYEQYF | TGTGCCAGCAGTTTCGAAGGCGCGGGACAGAGTGGCGCCGATTACGAGCAGTACTTC
TRBJ2-5 | - | TRBV7-3 | once | CASSAGTLETQYF | TGTGCCAGCAGCGCCGGGACTCTAGAGACCCAGTACTTC
TRBJ2-2 | - | TRBV27 | once | CASRAEIVGGWGPGELFF | TGTGCCAGCAGAGCCGAGATAGTTGGAGGGTGGGGTCCCGGGGAGCTGTTTTTT
TRBJ2-2 | TRBD2 | TRBV30 | - | CAWLGLAAANTGELFF | TGTGCCTGGTTAGGGCTAGCGGCAGCGAACACCGGGGAGCTGTTTTTT
TRBJ2-2 | - | TRBV11-2 | - | CASSNLEGGNTGELFF | TGTGCCAGCAGCAATTTGGAGGGGGGAAACACCGGGGAGCTGTTTTTT
TRBJ2-1 | TRBD1 | TRBV28 | - | CASSLFKGGPYNEQFF | TGTGCCAGCAGTTTATTCAAAGGGGGCCCCTACAATGAGCAGTTCTTC
TRBJ2-7 | - | TRBV7-9 | - | CASSLELGSYEQYF | TGTGCCAGCAGCTTAGAACTAGGATCCTACGAGCAGTACTTC
TRBJ2-7 | TRBD2 | TRBV27 | - | CASSPLGGRGIYEQYF | TGTGCCAGCAGTCCCCTCGGCGGGAGGGGGATCTACGAGCAGTACTTC
TRBJ2-5 | TRBD2 | TRBV7-9 | - | CASSPRTSSQETQYF | TGTGCCAGCAGTCCGCGGACTAGCAGCCAAGAGACCCAGTACTTC
TRBJ2-3 | TRBD2 | TRBV7-8 | - | CASSFALAGGSTDTQYF | TGTGCCAGCAGCTTCGCACTAGCGGGAGGTAGCACAGATACGCAGTATTTT
TRBJ2-7 | - | TRBV6-5 | - | CASSYRAGGVYEQYF | TGTGCCAGCAGTTACAGGGCCGGGGGCGTCTACGAGCAGTACTTC
TRBJ2-1 | - | TRBV4-1 | - | CASSQASSNEQFF | TGCGCCAGCAGCCAAGCTTCATCCAATGAGCAGTTCTTC
TRBJ2-7 | - | TRBV6-5 | - | CASSYTLGAAYEQYF | TGTGCCAGCAGTTACACCTTAGGGGCAGCCTACGAGCAGTACTTC
TRBJ2-5 | TRBD1 | TRBV4-2 | once | CASSQDPGTAQETQYF | TGTGCCAGCAGCCAAGATCCCGGGACAGCCCAAGAGACCCAGTACTTC
TRBJ2-2 | TRBD2 | TRBV2 | - | CASRLVTSGVTGELFF | TGTGCCAGCAGGCTAGTTACTAGCGGGGTCACCGGGGAGCTGTTTTTT
TRBJ2-1 | TRBD1 | TRBV9 | - | CASSVAGTGGMHEQFF | TGTGCCAGCAGCGTAGCGGGGACAGGGGGTATGCATGAGCAGTTCTTC
TRBJ2-2 | - | TRBV29-1 | - | CSVRRDTGELFF | TGCAGCGTCCGACGAGACACCGGGGAGCTGTTTTTT
TRBJ2-1 | TRBD2 | TRBV28 | once | CASSWPPPSGREGLNNEQFF | TGTGCCAGCAGTTGGCCCCCGCCCTCCGGGCGGGAGGGCCTCAACAATGAGCAGTTCTTC
TRBJ1-1 | - | TRBV7-9 | - | CASSLLGPKSTEAFF | TGTGCCAGCAGCTTATTGGGCCCTAAAAGCACTGAAGCTTTCTTT
TRBJ1-5 | - | TRBV27 | once | CASSLLGPGQPQHF | TGTGCCAGCAGTTTACTAGGCCCCGGGCAGCCCCAGCATTTT
TRBJ2-7 | - | TRBV15 | - | CATSLGRIYEQYF | TGTGCCACCAGCCTGGGACGGATCTACGAGCAGTACTTC
TRBJ1-1 | - | TRBV27 | - | CASSMDSNEAFF | TGTGCCAGCAGCATGGACAGTAATGAAGCTTTCTTT
TRBJ1-2 | - | TRBV6-5 | - | CASSYSSPTYGYTF | TGTGCCAGCAGTTACTCCTCTCCCACCTATGGCTACACCTTC
TRBJ2-7 | TRBD1 | TRBV10-1 | - | CASSVERDRGLHEQYF | TGCGCCAGCAGTGTCGAGAGGGACAGGGGGCTACACGAGCAGTACTTC
TRBJ2-7 | TRBD2 | TRBV14 | once | CASSPFGLAGYEQYF | TGTGCCAGCAGCCCTTTCGGACTAGCAGGTTACGAGCAGTACTTC
TRBJ2-3 | - | TRBV19 | - | CASSVYRVGIDTQYF | TGTGCCAGTAGTGTATACAGGGTTGGTATAGATACGCAGTATTTT
TRBJ2-6 | - | TRBV10-2 | - | CASSDGKISGANVLTF | TGCGCCAGCAGTGATGGGAAAATCTCTGGGGCCAACGTCCTGACTTTC
TRBJ1-3 | - | TRBV9 | - | CASSVGRGASGNTIYF | TGTGCCAGCAGCGTAGGTCGGGGGGCAAGTGGAAACACCATATATTTT
TRBJ2-3 | TRBD1 | TRBV11-2 | once | CASSLVPGGTADTQYF | TGTGCCAGCAGCTTAGTTCCAGGGGGCACAGCAGATACGCAGTATTTT
TRBJ2-7 | - | TRBV19 | - | CATSSGGAGQYF | TGTGCCACCAGTAGTGGAGGGGCGGGACAGTACTTC
TRBJ1-2 | - | TRBV6-6 | - | CASSYSSRDPFGYTF | TGTGCCAGCAGTTACTCGTCCAGGGACCCGTTTGGCTACACCTTC
TRBJ1-4 | - | TRBV7-9 | - | CASSGLGRFFNEKLFF | TGTGCCAGCAGCGGCCTCGGTCGGTTCTTTAATGAAAAACTGTTTTTT
TRBJ1-2 | TRBD1 | TRBV6-1 | - | CASSESGGLNYGYTF | TGTGCCAGCAGTGAATCAGGGGGGCTTAACTATGGCTACACCTTC
TRBJ2-1 | - | TRBV2 | - | CASSEGYGDFYNEQFF | TGTGCCAGCAGTGAAGGTTACGGGGACTTTTACAATGAGCAGTTCTTC
TRBJ2-7 | - | TRBV7-9 | - | CASSLAGWSSYEQYF | TGTGCCAGCAGCTTAGCAGGGTGGAGCTCCTACGAGCAGTACTTC
TRBJ1-2 | - | TRBV6-5 | - | CASSIGYFYGYTF | TGTGCCAGCAGCATAGGTTATTTCTATGGCTACACCTTC
TRBJ2-7 | - | TRBV27 | - | CASSLSPSYEQYF | TGTGCCAGCAGTTTATCCCCCAGCTACGAGCAGTACTTC
TRBJ1-2 | - | TRBV27 | - | CASSFSPEGYGYTF | TGTGCCAGCAGTTTCTCTCCGGAGGGCTATGGCTACACCTTC
TRBJ2-7 | - | TRBV2 | - | CASSEGFVGRLSF | TGTGCCAGCAGTGAAGGTTTTGTGGGACGGCTGTCCTTC
TRBJ1-5 | - | TRBV19 | - | CASRERHLRNQPQHF | TGTGCCAGTAGAGAGAGACACCTTCGCAATCAGCCCCAGCATTTT
TRBJ2-7 | - | TRBV4-2 | - | CASSQDIGGTTYEQYF | TGTGCCAGCAGCCAAGATATCGGGGGCACCACCTACGAGCAGTACTTC
TRBJ2-5 | - | TRBV7-3 | - | CASSLDRTSQETQYF | TGTGCCAGCAGCTTAGATAGGACAAGCCAAGAGACCCAGTACTTC
TRBJ1-5 | - | TRBV28 | few | CASSLYNQPQHF | TGTGCCAGCAGTTTGTACAATCAGCCCCAGCATTTT
TRBJ2-7 | - | TRBV9 | - | CASSVASGEQYF | TGTGCCAGCAGCGTAGCCTCAGGGGAGCAGTACTTC
TRBJ1-4 | - | TRBV4-2 | - | CASSQAYGATNEKLFF | TGTGCCAGCAGCCAAGCCTACGGAGCAACTAATGAAAAACTGTTTTTT
TRBJ1-2 | - | TRBV27 | - | CASGLERGDGYTF | TGTGCCAGCGGCCTGGAACGAGGGGACGGCTACACCTTC
TRBJ2-1 | TRBD2 | TRBV7-2 | - | CASSLVGLAHEQFF | TGTGCCAGCAGCTTGGTGGGACTAGCCCATGAGCAGTTCTTC
TRBJ2-7 | - | TRBV27 | once | CASSPLRRGEQYF | TGTGCCAGCAGCCCTCTTAGAAGAGGTGAGCAGTACTTC
TRBJ2-5 | TRBD2 | TRBV7-3 | - | CASSLGREGQETQYF | TGTGCCAGCAGCTTAGGGCGGGAGGGCCAAGAGACCCAGTACTTC